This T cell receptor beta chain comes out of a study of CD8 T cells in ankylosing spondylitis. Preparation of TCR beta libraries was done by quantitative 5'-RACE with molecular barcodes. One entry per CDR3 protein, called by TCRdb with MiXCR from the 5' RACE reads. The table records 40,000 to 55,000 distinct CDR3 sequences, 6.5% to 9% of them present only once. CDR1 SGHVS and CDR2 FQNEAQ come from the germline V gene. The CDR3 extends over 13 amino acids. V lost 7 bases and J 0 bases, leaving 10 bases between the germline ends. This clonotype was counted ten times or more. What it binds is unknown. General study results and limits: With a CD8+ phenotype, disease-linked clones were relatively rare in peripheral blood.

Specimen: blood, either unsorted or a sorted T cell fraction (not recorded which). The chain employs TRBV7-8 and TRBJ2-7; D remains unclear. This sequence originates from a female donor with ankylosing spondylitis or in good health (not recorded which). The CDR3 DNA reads TGTGCCAGCACCCACAGTTTCTCCTACGAGCAGTACTTC. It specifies CASTHSFSYEQYF.